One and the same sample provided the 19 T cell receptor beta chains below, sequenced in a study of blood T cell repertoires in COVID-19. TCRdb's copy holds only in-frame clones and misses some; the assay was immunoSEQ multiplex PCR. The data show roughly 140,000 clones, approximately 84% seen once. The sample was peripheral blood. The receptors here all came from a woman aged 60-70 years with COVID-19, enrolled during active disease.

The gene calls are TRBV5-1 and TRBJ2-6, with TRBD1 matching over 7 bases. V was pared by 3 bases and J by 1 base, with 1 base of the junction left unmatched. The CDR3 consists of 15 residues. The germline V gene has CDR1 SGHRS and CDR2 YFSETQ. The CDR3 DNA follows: TGCGCCAGCAGCTCGACAGGGTCTGGGGCCAACGTCCTGACTTTC. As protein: CASSSTGSGANVLTF.

The CDR3 DNA follows: TGCGCCAGCAGTGATTCCGGGACAGGGAGGGATGGCTACACCTTC. It specifies CASSDSGTGRDGYTF. The chain combines TRBV10-1 with TRBJ1-2; 9 bases line up with TRBD1. With 3 bases clipped from V and 6 bases from J, the junction kept 8 bases outside the gene matches. Germline V CDR1 and CDR2: WNHNN, SYGVQD (reference sequence). The CDR3 has 15 residues.

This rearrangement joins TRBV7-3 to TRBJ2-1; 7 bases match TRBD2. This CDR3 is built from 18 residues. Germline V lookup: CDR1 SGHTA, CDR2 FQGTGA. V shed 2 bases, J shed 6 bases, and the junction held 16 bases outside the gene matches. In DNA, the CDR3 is TGTGCCAGCAGCTTACGAGGTGAAGGGATCGGCGGGGGCAATGAGCAGTTCTTC. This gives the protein CASSLRGEGIGGGNEQFF.

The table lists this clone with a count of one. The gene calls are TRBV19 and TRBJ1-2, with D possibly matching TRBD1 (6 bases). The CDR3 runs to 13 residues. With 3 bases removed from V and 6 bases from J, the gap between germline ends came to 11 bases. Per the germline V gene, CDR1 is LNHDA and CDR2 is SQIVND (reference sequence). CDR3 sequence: CASSIRGSHGYTF. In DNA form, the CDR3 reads TGTGCCAGTAGTATCAGGGGAAGTCATGGCTACACCTTC.

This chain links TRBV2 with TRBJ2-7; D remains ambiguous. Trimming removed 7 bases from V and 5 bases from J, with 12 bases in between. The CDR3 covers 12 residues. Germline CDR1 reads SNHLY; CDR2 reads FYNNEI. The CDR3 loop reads CASTVVLNEQYF. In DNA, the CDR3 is TGTGCCAGCACGGTAGTTTTGAACGAGCAGTACTTC.

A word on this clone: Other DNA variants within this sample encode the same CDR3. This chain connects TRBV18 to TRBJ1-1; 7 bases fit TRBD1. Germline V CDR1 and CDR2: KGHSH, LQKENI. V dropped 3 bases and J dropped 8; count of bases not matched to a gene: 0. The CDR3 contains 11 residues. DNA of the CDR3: TGTGCCAGCTCACCGGACAGGGAAGCTTTCTTT. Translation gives CASSPDREAFF.

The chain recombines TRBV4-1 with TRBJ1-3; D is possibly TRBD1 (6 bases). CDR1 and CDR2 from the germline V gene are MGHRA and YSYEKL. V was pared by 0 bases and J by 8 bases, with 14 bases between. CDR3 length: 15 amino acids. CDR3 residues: CASSQDRGGGDTIYF. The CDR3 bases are TGCGCCAGCAGCCAAGATCGGGGAGGGGGGGACACCATATATTTT.

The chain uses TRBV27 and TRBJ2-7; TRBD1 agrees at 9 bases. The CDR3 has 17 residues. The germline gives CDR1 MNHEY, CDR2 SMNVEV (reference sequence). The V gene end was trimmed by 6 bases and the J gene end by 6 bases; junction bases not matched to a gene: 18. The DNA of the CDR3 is TGTGCCAGCAGCCCCCCCCACCCGGGACAGGGTATCTTCGAGCAGTACGTC. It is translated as CASSPPHPGQGIFEQYV.

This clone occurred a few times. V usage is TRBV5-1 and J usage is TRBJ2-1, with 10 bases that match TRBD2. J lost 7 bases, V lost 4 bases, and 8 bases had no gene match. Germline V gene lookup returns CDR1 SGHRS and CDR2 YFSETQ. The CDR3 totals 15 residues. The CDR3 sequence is CASSKLAGVGNEQFF. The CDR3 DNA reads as TGCGCCAGCAGCAAGCTAGCGGGAGTAGGAAATGAGCAGTTCTTC.

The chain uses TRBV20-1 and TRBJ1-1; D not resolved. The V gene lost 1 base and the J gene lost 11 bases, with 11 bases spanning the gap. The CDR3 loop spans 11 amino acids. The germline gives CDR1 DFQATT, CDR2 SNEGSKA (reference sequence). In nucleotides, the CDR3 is TGCAGTGCTAGAGGGAGGGAGGGCGCTTTCTTT. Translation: CSARGREGAFF.

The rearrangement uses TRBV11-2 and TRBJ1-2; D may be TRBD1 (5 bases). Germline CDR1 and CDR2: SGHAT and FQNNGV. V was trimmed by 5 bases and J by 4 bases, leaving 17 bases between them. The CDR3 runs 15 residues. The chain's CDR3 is CASSPHGGAAYGYTF. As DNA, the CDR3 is TGTGCCAGCAGCCCCCATGGAGGGGCGGCCTATGGCTACACCTTC.

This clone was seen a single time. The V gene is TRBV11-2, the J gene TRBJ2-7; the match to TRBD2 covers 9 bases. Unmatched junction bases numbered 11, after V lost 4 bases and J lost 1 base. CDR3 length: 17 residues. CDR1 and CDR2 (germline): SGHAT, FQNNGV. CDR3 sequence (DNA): TGTGCCAGCAGCTATGCTAGTAGCGGGAGTAGGTCCTACGAGCAGTACTTC. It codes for CASSYASSGSRSYEQYF.

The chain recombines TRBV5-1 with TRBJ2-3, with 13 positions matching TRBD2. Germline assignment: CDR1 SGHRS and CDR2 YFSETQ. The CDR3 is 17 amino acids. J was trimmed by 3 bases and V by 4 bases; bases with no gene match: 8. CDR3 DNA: TGCGCCAGCAGCCTTGGACTAGCGGGAGAGAGGACAGATACGCAGTATTTT. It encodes CASSLGLAGERTDTQYF. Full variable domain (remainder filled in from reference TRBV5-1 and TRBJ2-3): KAGVTQTPRYLIKTRGQQVTLSCSPISGHRSVSWYQQTPGQGLQFLFEYFSETQRNKGNFPGRFSGRQFSNSRSEMNVSTLELGDSALYLCASSLGLAGERTDTQYFGPGTRLTVL.

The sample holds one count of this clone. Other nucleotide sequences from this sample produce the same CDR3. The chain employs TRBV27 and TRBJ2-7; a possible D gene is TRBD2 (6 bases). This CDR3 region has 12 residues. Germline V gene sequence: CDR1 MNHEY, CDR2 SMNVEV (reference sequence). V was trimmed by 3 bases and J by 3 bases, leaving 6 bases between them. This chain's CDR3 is CASSFSGYEQYF. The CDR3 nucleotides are TGTGCCAGCAGTTTTAGCGGCTACGAGCAGTACTTC.

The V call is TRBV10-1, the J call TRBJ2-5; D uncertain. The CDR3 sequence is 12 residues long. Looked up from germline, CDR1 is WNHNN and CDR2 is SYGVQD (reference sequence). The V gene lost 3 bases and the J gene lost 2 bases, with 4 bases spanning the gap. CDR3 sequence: CASSEQQETQYF. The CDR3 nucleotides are TGCGCCAGCAGTGAACAGCAAGAGACCCAGTACTTC.

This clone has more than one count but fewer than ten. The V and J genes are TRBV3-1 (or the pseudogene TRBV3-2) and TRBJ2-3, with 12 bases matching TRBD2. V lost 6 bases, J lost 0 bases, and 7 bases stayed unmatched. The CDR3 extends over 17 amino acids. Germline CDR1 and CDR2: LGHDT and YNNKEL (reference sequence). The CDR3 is CASRPGTSGSSTDTQYF. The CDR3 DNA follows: TGTGCCAGCAGACCCGGGACTAGCGGGTCGAGCACAGATACGCAGTATTTT.

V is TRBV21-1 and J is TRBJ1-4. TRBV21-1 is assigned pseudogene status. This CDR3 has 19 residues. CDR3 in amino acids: CASSKKAPGKRATNEKLFF. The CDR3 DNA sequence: TGTGCCAGCAGCAAAAAAGCCCCCGGTAAGAGGGCAACTAATGAAAAACTGTTTTTT.

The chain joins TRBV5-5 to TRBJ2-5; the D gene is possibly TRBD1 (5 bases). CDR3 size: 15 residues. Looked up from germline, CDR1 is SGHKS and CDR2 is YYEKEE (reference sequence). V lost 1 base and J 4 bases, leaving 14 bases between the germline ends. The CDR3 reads CASSLQRTIGETQYF. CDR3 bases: TGTGCCAGCAGCTTGCAACGGACAATCGGAGAGACCCAGTACTTC.

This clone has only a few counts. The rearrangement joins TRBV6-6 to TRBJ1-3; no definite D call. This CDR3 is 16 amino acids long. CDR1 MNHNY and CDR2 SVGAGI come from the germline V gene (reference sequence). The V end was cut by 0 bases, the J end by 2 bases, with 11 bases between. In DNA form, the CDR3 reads TGTGCCAGCAGTTACTCGGCTGGTATTGCTGGAAACACCATATATTTT. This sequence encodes CASSYSAGIAGNTIYF.